This T cell receptor (beta chain) came from a study of neurological immune-mediated disorders. The study's findings and limits: Multiple sclerosis patients had less TCR clonal expansion than even healthy controls, unlike HTLV-1-associated myelopathy.

Details on this clonotype: Its specificity is not known.

Time point indicated: longitudinal time-point 3. Unsorted libraries came from 2 million PBMCs stored at -80 °C. 5'RACE employing 10-nucleotide random UMIs yielded the cDNA. One entry per CDR3 protein results from TCRdb running MiXCR on the 5' RACE reads. This table holds approximately 48,000 distinct CDR3 sequences, 9.5% to 15% found once. The origin of this receptor is a male donor with HTLV-1-associated myelopathy (HAM/TSP). The material sequenced was PBMCs.

CDR3 sequence: CASNDAVSTEAFF. Written as DNA, the CDR3 is TGCGCCAGCAATGACGCAGTGAGCACTGAAGCTTTCTTT. The chain links TRBV5-1 to TRBJ1-1; D gene ambiguous. CDR1 SGHRS and CDR2 YFSETQ come from the germline V gene. The CDR3 is 13 residues long. Trimming stripped 6 bases from V and 4 bases from J, with 13 bases between.